This is a list of T cell receptor beta chains from one sample in a study of blood T cell repertoires in COVID-19. Sequencing used immunoSEQ multiplex PCR; TCRdb keeps in-frame clones, though not all of them. The data contain 270,000 or so clones, 89% of them singletons. Sequenced sample: peripheral blood. All receptors derive from a middle-aged woman who had recovered from COVID-19. Both conserved end residues are part of each CDR3. A D gene is named only where the DNA matches it firmly. Clone size appears in some rows only: once, few, many, or a class for an expanded clone.

J: TRBJ1-5
V: TRBV10-2
length: 12
D: -
size: -
CDR3: CASSELLQPQHF
DNA: TGCGCCAGCAGTGAGCTCCTTCAGCCCCAGCATTTT

J: TRBJ1-4
V: TRBV4-1
length: 16
D: TRBD1
size: -
CDR3: CASSQDRGQINEKLFF
DNA: TGCGCCAGCAGCCAAGATAGGGGGCAGATTAATGAAAAACTGTTTTTT

J: TRBJ2-1
V: TRBV7-9
length: 16
D: TRBD1
size: -
CDR3: CASSNLLGQGFNEQFF
DNA: TGTGCCAGCAGCAATCTCCTGGGACAGGGGTTCAATGAGCAGTTCTTC

J: TRBJ1-2
V: TRBV4-1
length: 15
D: TRBD1
size: -
CDR3: CASSQPGQGSYGYTF
DNA: TGCGCCAGCAGCCAACCGGGACAGGGAAGCTATGGCTACACCTTC

J: TRBJ2-1
V: TRBV25-1
length: 15
D: -
size: -
CDR3: CASSLTGSSYNEQFF
DNA: TGTGCCAGCAGTCTGACCGGGAGCTCCTACAATGAGCAGTTCTTC

J: TRBJ1-4
V: TRBV5-6
length: 16
D: -
size: -
CDR3: CASSLRLVERNEKLFF
DNA: TGTGCCAGCAGCTTGCGTTTGGTGGAGCGGAATGAAAAACTGTTTTTT

J: TRBJ1-2
V: TRBV25-1
length: 15
D: -
size: -
CDR3: CASSEYGGPNYGYTF
DNA: TGTGCCAGCAGTGAATATGGGGGCCCTAACTATGGCTACACCTTC

J: TRBJ2-1
V: TRBV11-3
length: 15
D: TRBD2
size: once
CDR3: CASRYTSGILYEQFF
DNA: TGTGCCAGCAGGTATACTAGCGGGATTCTGTATGAGCAGTTCTTC

J: TRBJ2-5
V: TRBV7-9
length: 14
D: -
size: few
CDR3: CASSFVSGLETQYF
DNA: TGTGCCAGCAGCTTCGTTTCAGGGCTCGAGACCCAGTACTTC

J: TRBJ2-1
V: TRBV11-2
length: 15
D: -
size: -
CDR3: CASSRMRGSYNEQFF
DNA: TGTGCCAGCAGCCGCATGCGAGGAAGTTACAATGAGCAGTTCTTC

J: TRBJ1-2
V: TRBV5-4
length: 13
D: TRBD1
size: -
CDR3: CASSGTGIHGYTF
DNA: TGTGCCAGCAGCGGGACAGGGATACATGGCTACACCTTC

J: TRBJ1-2
V: TRBV27
length: 13
D: TRBD1
size: -
CDR3: CASSYRGAKGYTF
DNA: TGTGCCAGCAGTTACAGGGGCGCTAAAGGCTACACCTTC

J: TRBJ1-5
V: TRBV6-2/TRBV6-3
length: 15
D: -
size: -
CDR3: CASSYSIMAGRAQHF
DNA: TGTGCCAGCAGTTACTCGATAATGGCGGGGAGGGCCCAGCATTTT

J: TRBJ2-2
V: TRBV27
length: 16
D: TRBD2
size: -
CDR3: CASSPWTSGNTGELFF
DNA: TGTGCCAGCAGTCCCTGGACTAGCGGAAACACCGGGGAGCTGTTTTTT

J: TRBJ1-2
V: TRBV7-2
length: 15
D: TRBD1
size: -
CDR3: CASSLDRQFNYGYTF
DNA: TGTGCCAGCAGCCTGGACAGGCAATTCAACTATGGCTACACCTTC

J: TRBJ1-1
V: TRBV2
length: 13
D: -
size: few
CDR3: CASSVQVDTEAFF
DNA: TGTGCCAGCAGTGTACAGGTGGATACTGAAGCTTTCTTT

J: TRBJ1-1
V: TRBV12-3/TRBV12-4
length: 12
D: TRBD1
size: once
CDR3: CASSDPGQKAFF
DNA: TGTGCCAGCAGTGATCCGGGACAGAAAGCTTTCTTT

J: TRBJ1-6
V: TRBV30
length: 12
D: -
size: once
CDR3: CASSQPNSPLHF
DNA: TGTGCCTCCTCACAGCCGAATTCACCCCTCCACTTT

J: TRBJ2-1
V: TRBV12-3/TRBV12-4
length: 13
D: TRBD2
size: -
CDR3: CASSSGLAGDEFF
DNA: TGTGCCAGCAGCTCAGGACTAGCGGGAGACGAGTTCTTC

J: TRBJ2-7
V: TRBV2
length: 13
D: -
size: -
CDR3: CASSEIEDYEQYF
DNA: TGTGCCAGCAGTGAAATAGAAGACTACGAGCAGTACTTC

J: TRBJ2-6
V: TRBV30
length: 15
D: -
size: -
CDR3: CAWSVPGAGANVLTF
DNA: TGTGCCTGGAGTGTACCAGGGGCTGGGGCCAACGTCCTGACTTTC

J: TRBJ2-3
V: TRBV18
length: 14
D: -
size: -
CDR3: CASSPRQGTDTQYF
DNA: TGTGCCAGCTCACCACGCCAGGGGACAGATACGCAGTATTTT

J: TRBJ2-2
V: TRBV5-1
length: 14
D: TRBD1
size: -
CDR3: CASSPGTATGELFF
DNA: TGCGCCAGCAGCCCCGGGACAGCCACCGGGGAGCTGTTTTTT

J: TRBJ2-5
V: TRBV10-2
length: 15
D: -
size: once
CDR3: CASSDRDRVGETQYF
DNA: TGCGCCAGCAGTGACCGGGATCGCGTTGGGGAGACCCAGTACTTC

J: TRBJ2-7
V: TRBV6-1
length: 15
D: -
size: -
CDR3: CASSEYQGHYYEQYF
DNA: TGTGCCAGCAGTGAATATCAGGGACATTACTACGAGCAGTACTTC

J: TRBJ2-2
V: TRBV18
length: 14
D: -
size: once
CDR3: CASSRDFYTGELFF
DNA: TGTGCCAGCTCGAGGGACTTCTACACCGGGGAGCTGTTTTTT

J: TRBJ1-1
V: TRBV6-2/TRBV6-3
length: 13
D: -
size: -
CDR3: CASSLNRGTEAFF
DNA: TGTGCCAGCAGTCTCAACCGGGGCACTGAAGCTTTCTTT

J: TRBJ2-6
V: TRBV19
length: 16
D: -
size: -
CDR3: CASTTNRGSGANVLTF
DNA: TGTGCCAGTACCACAAATCGGGGATCTGGGGCCAACGTCCTGACTTTC

J: TRBJ1-3
V: TRBV7-2
length: 15
D: -
size: -
CDR3: CASSLVPGSGNTIYF
DNA: TGTGCCAGCAGCTTAGTCCCAGGCTCTGGAAACACCATATATTTT

J: TRBJ2-5
V: TRBV10-3
length: 14
D: TRBD2
size: once
CDR3: CAIGTGGRGETQYF
DNA: TGTGCCATCGGGACGGGAGGCCGGGGAGAGACCCAGTACTTC

J: TRBJ2-5
V: TRBV7-6
length: 15
D: TRBD2
size: -
CDR3: CASSLGIGRGETQYF
DNA: TGTGCCAGCAGCTTAGGCATAGGGAGGGGAGAGACCCAGTACTTC